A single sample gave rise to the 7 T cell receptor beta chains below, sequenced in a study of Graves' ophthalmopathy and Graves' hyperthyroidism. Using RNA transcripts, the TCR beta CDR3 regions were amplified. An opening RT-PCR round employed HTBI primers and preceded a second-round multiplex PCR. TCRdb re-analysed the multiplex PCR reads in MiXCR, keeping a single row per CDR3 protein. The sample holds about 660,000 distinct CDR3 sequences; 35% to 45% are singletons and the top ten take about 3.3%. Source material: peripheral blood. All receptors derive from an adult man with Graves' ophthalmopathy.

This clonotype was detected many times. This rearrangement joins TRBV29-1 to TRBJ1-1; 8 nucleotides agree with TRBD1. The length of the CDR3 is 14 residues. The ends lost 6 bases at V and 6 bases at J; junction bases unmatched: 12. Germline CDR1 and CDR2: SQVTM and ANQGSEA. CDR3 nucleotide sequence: TGCAGCGTCCGGATACTGACAGGGGAGGCTGAAGCTTTCTTT. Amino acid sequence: CSVRILTGEAEAFF. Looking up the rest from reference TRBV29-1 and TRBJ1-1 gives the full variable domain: SAVISQKPSRDICQRGTSLTIQCQVDSQVTMMFWYRQQPGQSLTLIATANQGSEATYESGFVIDKFPISRPNLTFSTLTVSNMSPEDSSIYLCSVRILTGEAEAFFGQGTRLTVV.

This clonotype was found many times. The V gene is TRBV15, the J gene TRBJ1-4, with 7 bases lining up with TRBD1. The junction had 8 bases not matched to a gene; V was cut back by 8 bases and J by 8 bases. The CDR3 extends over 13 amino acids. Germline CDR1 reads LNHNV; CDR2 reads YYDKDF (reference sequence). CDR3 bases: TGTGCCACCGCTGGACAGGTTGGAGAAAAACTGTTTTTT. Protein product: CATAGQVGEKLFF.

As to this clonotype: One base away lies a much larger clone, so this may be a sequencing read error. The CDR3 nucleotides are TGTGCCGGCAGTGAATATAAGGAGACAGCGAATTCACCCCCCCACTTT. Protein: CAGSEYKETANSPPHF. The chain couples TRBV25-1 to TRBJ1-6; maybe TRBD1 (5 bases). Germline CDR1 and CDR2: MGHDK and SYGVNS. The CDR3 contains 16 residues.

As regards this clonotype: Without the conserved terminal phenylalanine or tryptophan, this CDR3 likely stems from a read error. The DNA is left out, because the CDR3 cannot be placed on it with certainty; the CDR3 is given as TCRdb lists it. CDR3 protein: CASSLNMR. V is TRBV7-3 and J is TRBJ2-7. The CDR3 spans 8 amino acids, including both terminal residues. Germline CDR1 reads SGHTA; CDR2 reads FQGTGA.

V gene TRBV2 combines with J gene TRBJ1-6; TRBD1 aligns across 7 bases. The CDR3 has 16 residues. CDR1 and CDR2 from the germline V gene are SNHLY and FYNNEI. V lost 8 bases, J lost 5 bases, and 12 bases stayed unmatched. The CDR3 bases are TGTGCCAGCTCACCAGCCGGGACAGATAATAATTCACCCCTCCACTTT. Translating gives CASSPAGTDNNSPLHF. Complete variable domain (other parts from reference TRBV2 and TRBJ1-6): EPEVTQTPSHQVTQMGQEVILRCVPISNHLYFYWYRQILGQKVEFLVSFYNNEISEKSEIFDDQFSVERPDGSNFTLKIRSTKLEDSAMYFCASSPAGTDNNSPLHFGNGTRLTVT.

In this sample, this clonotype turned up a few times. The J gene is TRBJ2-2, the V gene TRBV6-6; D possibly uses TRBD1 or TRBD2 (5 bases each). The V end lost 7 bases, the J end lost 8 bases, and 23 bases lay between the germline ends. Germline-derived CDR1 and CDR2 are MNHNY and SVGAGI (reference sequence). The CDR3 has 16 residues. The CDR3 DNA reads TGTGCCAGCAACGAAGGGGCAGGGAGTAGTCTTGGGGAGCTGTTTTTT. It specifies CASNEGAGSSLGELFF.

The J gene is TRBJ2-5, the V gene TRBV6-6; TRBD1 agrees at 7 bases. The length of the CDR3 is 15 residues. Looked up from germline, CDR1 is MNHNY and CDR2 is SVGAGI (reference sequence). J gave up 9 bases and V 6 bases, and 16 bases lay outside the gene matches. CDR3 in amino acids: CASRGTDRPGQPQYF. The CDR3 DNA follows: TGTGCCAGCAGGGGGACCGACAGGCCGGGACAGCCCCAGTACTTC.